What follows describes a single T cell receptor beta chain. V shed 0 bases and J shed 5 bases, with 14 bases lying between them. The germline V gene encodes CDR1 SGHNT and CDR2 YYREEE (reference sequence). This CDR3 spans 15 amino acids. The data were taken from a study of cytomegalovirus exposure and HLA in healthy donors. Vbeta (60) and Jbeta (13) primers were used in the PCR. Method: immunoSEQ multiplex PCR; TCRdb's copy keeps in-frame clones and lacks some. The sample carries about 90,000 clones, less than 80% recorded once. V usage is TRBV5-4 and J usage is TRBJ1-2; tentatively, D is TRBD1 (5 bases). The source of this sequence is a man between 25 and 39 years old in good health and CMV-seropositive. Sequenced: PBMCs. The CDR3 protein is CASSLEAGPFYGYTF. For the CDR3, the DNA is TGTGCCAGCAGCTTGGAAGCAGGGCCCTTTTATGGCTACACCTTC. Based on the CDR3 plus reference TRBV5-4 and TRBJ1-2, the full variable domain is ETGVTQSPTHLIKTRGQQVTLRCSSQSGHNTVSWYQQALGQGPQFIFQYYREEENGRGNFPPRFSGLQFPNYSSELNVNALELDDSALYLCASSLEAGPFYGYTFGSGTRLTVV.